This TCR beta chain stems from a study of shared clonotypes between healthy human individuals. Study-wide context: CD4 naive cells filled three plates per donor, CD4 memory three, CD8 naive two and CD8 memory one. Notes on the study in general: On the whole, naive subsets had larger estimated richness than memory subsets had. Sharing across four donors was highest in naive CD4 (around 5%) and lowest in memory CD8 (roughly 0.4%).

The V end was cut by 8 bases, the J end by 6 bases, with 11 bases between. Germline lookup yields CDR1 MNHNY and CDR2 SVGAGI (reference sequence). The CDR3 extends over 11 amino acids. It was CD45RO-negative cells, positively selected for CCR7, that made up naive CD8 cells, with terminally differentiated effector memory CD45RA+ cells excluded. Remarks on this clone: Antigen: not known.

The run depth of the assay was deep. The table came from immunoSEQ multiplex PCR; TCRdb's copy has only in-frame clones and leaves some out. Of 2 million or so clones listed, about 95% are singletons. The sequenced material came from naive CD8+ T cells sorted from blood. This TCR was recovered from a man aged 18 to 29 in good health. This chain links TRBV6-6 with TRBJ2-7; D gene uncertain. The CDR3 DNA follows: TGTGCCAGCGTCGTTGGAGTCGAGCAGTACTTC. Encoded protein: CASVVGVEQYF.